The rows below give T cell receptor beta chains drawn from one sample of a study of blood T cell repertoires in COVID-19. The protocol was immunoSEQ multiplex PCR, while the TCRdb copy is restricted to in-frame clones and leaves out a portion. The sample carries more than 85,000 clones, 81% recorded once. Input material: peripheral blood. Receptors were obtained from a man aged 80 or over with active or convalescent COVID-19. The conserved cysteine and the conserved F or W are not part of the CDR3 here.

cdr3_length v_call cdr3_aa
11 TRBV19 ASTWQGSGELF
13 TRBV18 ASSPLDRVGQPQH
14 TRBV15 ATSRDGGLSGNTIY
14 TRBV5-1 ASSVGTSGGTGELF
12 TRBV6-5 ASRGQGDTGELF
14 TRBV27 ASSQGASSGANVLT
11 TRBV19 ASSSSYNSPLH
13 TRBV2 ASMREPGSYNEQF
13 TRBV3-1/TRBV3-2 ASSRAGGQFPEAF
11 TRBV7-8 ASSPTGRVGYT